The 3 T cell receptor beta chains in this list originate from one sample, sequenced in a study of identical twins. TCRdb processed the 5' RACE reads anew with MiXCR; each CDR3 protein has one entry. The sample gives around 480,000 distinct CDR3 sequences, 14% of which show up once; roughly 0.5% is in the top ten. The data also belong to a second study, concerning yellow fever vaccine responses in identical twins.

Sequences were obtained from CD4+ T cells sorted from blood. These receptor sequences come from a woman in her late teens or twenties in good health.

The rearrangement uses TRBV6-6 and TRBJ2-5; D uncertain. V was trimmed by 6 bases and J by 7 bases, leaving 9 bases between them. CDR3 length: 11 amino acids. CDR1 is MNHNY, CDR2 SVGAGI, per germline (reference sequence). The CDR3 spells CASRRIGTQYF. In DNA form, the CDR3 reads TGTGCCAGCAGGAGGATAGGGACCCAGTACTTC.

This clonotype has more than one count but fewer than ten. The CDR3 sequence is CASRDNQETQYF. CDR3 DNA: TGTGCCAGCAGGGACAACCAAGAGACCCAGTACTTC. V gene TRBV2 combines with J gene TRBJ2-5, with D possibly being TRBD1 (5 bases). CDR3 length equals 12 residues. V was cut by 6 bases and J by 0 bases, with 5 bases left in between. Germline lookup yields CDR1 SNHLY and CDR2 FYNNEI.

This clonotype has ten or more counts. The chain joins TRBV28 to TRBJ2-4; D may be TRBD1 or TRBD2 (6 bases each). In germline, CDR1 is MDHEN, CDR2 SYDVKM. There are 14 residues in the CDR3. The V gene lost 4 bases and the J gene lost 6 bases, with 13 bases spanning the gap. The CDR3 here is CASSYSKGGNIQYF. The CDR3 region has the DNA TGTGCCAGCAGTTACTCCAAGGGGGGAAACATTCAGTACTTC.